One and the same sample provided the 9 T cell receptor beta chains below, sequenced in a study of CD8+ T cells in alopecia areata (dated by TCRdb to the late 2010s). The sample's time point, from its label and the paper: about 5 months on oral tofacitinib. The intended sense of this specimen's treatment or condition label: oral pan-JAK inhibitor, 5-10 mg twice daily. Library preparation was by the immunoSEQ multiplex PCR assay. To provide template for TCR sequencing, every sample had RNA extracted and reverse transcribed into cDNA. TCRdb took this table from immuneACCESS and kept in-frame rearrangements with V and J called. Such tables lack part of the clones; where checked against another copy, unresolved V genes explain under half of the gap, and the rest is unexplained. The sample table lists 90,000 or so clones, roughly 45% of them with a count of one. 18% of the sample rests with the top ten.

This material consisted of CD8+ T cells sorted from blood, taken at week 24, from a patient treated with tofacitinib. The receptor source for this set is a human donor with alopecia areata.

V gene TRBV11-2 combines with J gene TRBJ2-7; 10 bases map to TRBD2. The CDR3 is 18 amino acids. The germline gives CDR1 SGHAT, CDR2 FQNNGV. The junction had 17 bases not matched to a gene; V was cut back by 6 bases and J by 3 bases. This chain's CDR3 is CASSKEALAGTLLYEQYF. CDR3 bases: TGTGCCAGCAGTAAAGAGGCACTAGCGGGAACCCTCCTCTACGAGCAGTACTTC.

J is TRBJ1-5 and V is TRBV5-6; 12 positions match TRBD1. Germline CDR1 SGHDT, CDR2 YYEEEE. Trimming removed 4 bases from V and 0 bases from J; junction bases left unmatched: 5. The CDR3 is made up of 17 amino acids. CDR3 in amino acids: CASSQGQGAGSNQPQHF. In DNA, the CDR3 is TGTGCCAGCAGCCAGGGACAGGGGGCGGGTAGCAATCAGCCCCAGCATTTT.

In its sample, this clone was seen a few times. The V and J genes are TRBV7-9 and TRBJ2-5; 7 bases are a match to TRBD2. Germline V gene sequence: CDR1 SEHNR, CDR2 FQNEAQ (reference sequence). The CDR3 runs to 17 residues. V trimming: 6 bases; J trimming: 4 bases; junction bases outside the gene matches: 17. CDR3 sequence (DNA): TGTGCCAGCAGACTAGTCCGCCCCGGCGGGAGAGGAGAGACCCAGTACTTC. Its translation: CASRLVRPGGRGETQYF.

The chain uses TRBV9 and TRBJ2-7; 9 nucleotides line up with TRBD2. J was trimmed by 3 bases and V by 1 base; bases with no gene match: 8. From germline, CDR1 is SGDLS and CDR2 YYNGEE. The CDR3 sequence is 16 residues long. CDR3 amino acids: CASSVSQSAGGYEQYF. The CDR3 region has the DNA TGTGCCAGCAGCGTATCCCAGTCAGCGGGAGGCTACGAGCAGTACTTC.

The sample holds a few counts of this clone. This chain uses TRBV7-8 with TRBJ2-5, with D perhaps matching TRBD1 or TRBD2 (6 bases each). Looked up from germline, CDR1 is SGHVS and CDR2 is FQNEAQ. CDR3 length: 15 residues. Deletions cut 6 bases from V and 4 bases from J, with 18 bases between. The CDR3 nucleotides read TGTGCCAGCAGGGGGGTGGCGGGACACTTAGAGACCCAGTACTTC. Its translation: CASRGVAGHLETQYF.

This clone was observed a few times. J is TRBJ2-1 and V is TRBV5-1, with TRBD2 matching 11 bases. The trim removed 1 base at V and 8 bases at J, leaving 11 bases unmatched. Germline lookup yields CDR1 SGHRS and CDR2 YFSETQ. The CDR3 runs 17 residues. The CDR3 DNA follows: TGCGCCAGCAGCTTGTTCGATAGCGGGAGGGCCTCGGATGAGCAGTTCTTC. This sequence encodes CASSLFDSGRASDEQFF.

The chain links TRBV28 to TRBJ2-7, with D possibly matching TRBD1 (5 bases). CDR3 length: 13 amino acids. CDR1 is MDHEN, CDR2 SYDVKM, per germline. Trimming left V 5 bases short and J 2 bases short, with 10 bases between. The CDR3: CASSIQTAYEQYF. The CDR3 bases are TGTGCCAGCAGTATCCAGACAGCCTACGAGCAGTACTTC.

In DNA form, the CDR3 reads TGTGCCAGCAGCGGGTTGGGACAGGGGATTGATTCCGGGGAGCTGTTTTTT. Residues: CASSGLGQGIDSGELFF. The chain is built from TRBV7-6 and TRBJ2-2; 10 positions agree with TRBD1. Trimming removed 5 bases from V and 6 bases from J; junction bases left unmatched: 12. This CDR3 contains 17 residues. Germline loops: CDR1 SGHVS, CDR2 FNYEAQ.

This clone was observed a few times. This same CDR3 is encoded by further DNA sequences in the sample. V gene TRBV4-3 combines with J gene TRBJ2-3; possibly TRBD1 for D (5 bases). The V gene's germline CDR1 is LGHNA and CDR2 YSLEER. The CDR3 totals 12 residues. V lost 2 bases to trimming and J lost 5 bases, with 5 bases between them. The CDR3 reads CASSQRGDTQYF. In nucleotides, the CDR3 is TGCGCCAGCAGCCAAAGGGGAGATACGCAGTATTTT.